The 30 T cell receptor beta chains below all came from one sample that was sequenced in a study of blood T cell repertoires in COVID-19. Here immunoSEQ multiplex PCR was the method, and the copy in TCRdb shows in-frame clones only, minus some. The sample contains 350,000 to 450,000 clones, roughly nine tenths of which appear only once. The sample consisted of PBMCs or T cells enriched from blood (not recorded which). These TCRs come from a woman aged 25 to 45 who had recovered from COVID-19.

Of note for this clone: Its ends do not fully match the called genes, so a read error is possible. This rearrangement joins TRBV5-5 to TRBJ1-5; D is ambiguous. Germline values: CDR1 SGHKS, CDR2 YYEKEE (reference sequence). The CDR3 is 15 amino acids. CDR3 sequence: CASSLPGSGNQPQHF. The CDR3 bases are TGTGCCAGCAGCTTACCAGGCTCTGGCAACCAGCCCCAGCATTTT.

This clone was detected only once. The chain employs TRBV10-1 and TRBJ2-5; D might be TRBD2 (6 bases). The CDR3 has 14 amino acids. Germline CDR1 WNHNN, CDR2 SYGVQD (reference sequence). V was shortened by 2 bases and J by 5 bases, with 12 bases between the two germline ends. Here the CDR3 reads CASSENAGSETQYF. DNA for the CDR3: TGCGCCAGCAGTGAGAACGCGGGGTCCGAGACCCAGTACTTC.

CDR3 region: CAGEGAGNTIYF. The CDR3, as DNA: TGTGCCGGGGAGGGCGCTGGAAACACCATATATTTT. The gene calls are TRBV6-5 and TRBJ1-3; D not certain. The V and J ends lost 11 bases and 2 bases respectively, with 10 bases between them. CDR1 is MNHEY, CDR2 SVGAGI, per germline. The CDR3 consists of 12 residues.

The V call is TRBV5-6, the J call TRBJ1-1; a weak D match, TRBD1 (6 bases). V lost 5 bases and J 7 bases, leaving 18 bases between the germline ends. The CDR3 length is 14 residues. Per the germline V gene, CDR1 is SGHDT and CDR2 is YYEEEE. CDR3 residues: CASRSLGRQVEAFF. CDR3 sequence (DNA): TGTGCCAGCAGGAGTCTGGGCAGACAGGTTGAAGCTTTCTTT.

The V gene is TRBV30, the J gene TRBJ1-1; 8 bases align to TRBD1. The CDR3 has 13 residues. Trimming at V came to 5 bases and at J to 5 bases, leaving 7 bases not matched to a gene. Germline loops: CDR1 GTSNPN, CDR2 SVGIG (reference sequence). The CDR3 DNA follows: TGTGCCTGGCAACAGGGGGTTGGTACTGAAGCTTTCTTT. It codes for CAWQQGVGTEAFF.

The chain links TRBV7-9 to TRBJ1-2, with D unresolved. CDR3 length: 12 residues. From germline, CDR1 is SEHNR and CDR2 FQNEAQ (reference sequence). V lost 4 bases to trimming and J lost 0 bases, with 3 bases between them. CDR3 protein: CASSSTNYGYTF. DNA for the CDR3: TGTGCCAGCAGCTCAACTAACTATGGCTACACCTTC. The whole variable domain, remainder taken from reference TRBV7-9 and TRBJ1-2, is DTGVSQNPRHKITKRGQNVTFRCDPISEHNRLYWYRQTLGQGPEFLTYFQNEAQLEKSRLLSDRFSAERPKGSFSTLEIQRTEQGDSAMYLCASSSTNYGYTFGSGTRLTVV.

This sequence joins TRBV2 and TRBJ1-2; 8 bases agree with TRBD1. In germline, CDR1 is SNHLY, CDR2 FYNNEI. This CDR3 is built from 12 residues. The V and J ends lost 10 bases and 6 bases, in that order; junction bases with no gene match: 7. The CDR3 DNA reads as TGTGCCACCCGGGACAGGATAAATGGCTACACCTTC. It specifies CATRDRINGYTF.

This clone was observed a handful of times. The genes are TRBV9 and TRBJ2-3, with D perhaps matching TRBD2 (7 bases). The CDR3 sequence is 14 residues long. The germline CDR1 and CDR2 sequences are SGDLS and YYNGEE. Trimming took off 3 bases at V and 0 bases at J, with 8 bases between the two ends. The CDR3 spells CASSEGGSTDTQYF. The CDR3 nucleotides are TGTGCCAGCAGCGAGGGGGGGAGCACAGATACGCAGTATTTT.

The rearrangement joins TRBV28 to TRBJ1-2; tentative D call: TRBD1 (6 bases). The CDR3 is made up of 15 amino acids. Trimming left V 3 bases short and J 4 bases short, with 15 bases between. Per germline, CDR1 MDHEN and CDR2 SYDVKM. The CDR3 reads CASSFPIGQIYGYTF. The CDR3 DNA sequence: TGTGCCAGCAGTTTCCCGATAGGACAGATCTATGGCTACACCTTC.

V gene TRBV7-9 combines with J gene TRBJ2-4, with a tentative D call TRBD2 (5 bases). V was clipped by 1 base and J by 6 bases, with 19 bases between them. Germline V gene lookup returns CDR1 SEHNR and CDR2 FQNEAQ (reference sequence). CDR3 size: 17 residues. Written as DNA, the CDR3 is TGTGCCAGCAGCTTAGAGGCCTGGAGGTGGGGTGGAAACATTCAGTACTTC. Its protein is CASSLEAWRWGGNIQYF.

This clone was seen only a few times. The V and J genes are TRBV5-1 and TRBJ2-1; 7 bases agree with TRBD2. The junction had 16 bases not matched to a gene; V was cut back by 2 bases and J by 8 bases. Germline V lookup: CDR1 SGHRS, CDR2 YFSETQ. The CDR3 runs to 17 residues. CDR3 protein: CASSFNLMGGIQDEQFF. As DNA, the CDR3 is TGCGCCAGCAGCTTCAACCTAATGGGGGGGATTCAGGATGAGCAGTTCTTC.

The J gene is TRBJ1-2, the V gene TRBV5-4; 10 bases map to TRBD1. The length of the CDR3 is 15 residues. J lost 4 bases, V lost 5 bases, and 8 bases had no gene match. Germline-derived CDR1 and CDR2 are SGHNT and YYREEE (reference sequence). CDR3 residues: CASRDRQGAGYGYTF. Here the CDR3 DNA reads TGTGCCAGCAGGGATAGACAGGGGGCTGGCTATGGCTACACCTTC.

This chain links TRBV6-6 with TRBJ1-4, with 8 bases fitting TRBD1. Germline CDR1 and CDR2: MNHNY and SVGAGI (reference sequence). J lost 4 bases, V lost 9 bases, and 4 bases had no gene match. This CDR3 is 13 amino acids long. The DNA of the CDR3 is TGTGCCAGTCGGACAGGGAATAATGAAAAACTGTTTTTT. Translated: CASRTGNNEKLFF.

This chain uses TRBV6-2 or TRBV6-3 with TRBJ1-4; the match to TRBD1 covers 9 bases. The CDR3 length is 14 residues. Germline V gene sequence: CDR1 MNHEY, CDR2 SVGEGT. The V segment lost 6 bases and the J segment 10 bases; nucleotides outside the gene matches: 9. The CDR3 DNA reads as TGTGCCAGCAGCCGAGGGACAGGGCGCGGAAAACTGTTTTTT. Translated, it gives CASSRGTGRGKLFF.

The chain employs TRBV18 and TRBJ1-2; D is unresolved. The CDR3 spans 13 residues. CDR1 is KGHSH, CDR2 LQKENI, per germline. Trimming cost V 2 bases and J 3 bases, with 7 bases left between them. The CDR3 DNA follows: TGTGCCAGCTCACCAGGGGAGCACTATGGCTACACCTTC. It specifies CASSPGEHYGYTF.

This clone showed up just once. The genes are TRBV19 and TRBJ1-1, with TRBD1 identical over 9 bases. The CDR3 is made up of 16 amino acids. Germline CDR1 reads LNHDA; CDR2 reads SQIVND (reference sequence). V shed 6 bases and J 11 bases; nucleotides not matched to a gene: 19. The CDR3 DNA reads TGTGCCAGTAGCTCTACAGGGGGCTCGGGTGGAACTTCTGCTTTCTTT. Protein product: CASSSTGGSGGTSAFF.

This sequence joins TRBV30 and TRBJ2-1; possible D gene TRBD2, 6 bases. V lost 4 bases, J lost 5 bases, and 12 bases lay in between. Germline V CDR1 and CDR2: GTSNPN, SVGIG (reference sequence). The CDR3 totals 13 residues. The CDR3 region has the DNA TGTGCCTGGACCTGGGGCGGGGACAATGAGCAGTTCTTC. The encoded protein is CAWTWGGDNEQFF.

This sequence joins TRBV19 and TRBJ1-1, with 7 bases matching TRBD1. V dropped 6 bases and J dropped 3; count of bases not matched to a gene: 7. The CDR3 loop spans 14 amino acids. Germline assignment: CDR1 LNHDA and CDR2 SQIVND (reference sequence). CDR3 protein: CASREGAMDTEAFF. The CDR3 DNA follows: TGTGCCAGTAGGGAGGGGGCGATGGACACTGAAGCTTTCTTT.

J is TRBJ2-7 and V is TRBV15, with unresolved D. Germline V gives CDR1 LNHNV, CDR2 YYDKDF (reference sequence). This CDR3 is built from 18 residues. V lost 0 bases and J lost 0, with 18 bases in between. This CDR3 is CATSRDPAQHVSSYEQYF. The DNA of the CDR3 is TGTGCCACCAGCAGAGATCCTGCCCAACATGTCAGCTCCTACGAGCAGTACTTC.

This rearrangement joins TRBV30 to TRBJ1-2; TRBD1 matches at 8 bases. Germline V gene lookup returns CDR1 GTSNPN and CDR2 SVGIG (reference sequence). J gave up 8 bases and V 5 bases, and 4 bases lay outside the gene matches. This CDR3 contains 11 residues. In DNA, the CDR3 is TGTGCCTGGCTACAGGGGGGCGGCTACACCTTC. Its protein is CAWLQGGGYTF.

This chain joins TRBV29-1 and TRBJ2-7; 9 nucleotides match TRBD1. Germline-derived CDR1 and CDR2 are SQVTM and ANQGSEA. Trimming removed 6 bases from V and 4 bases from J; junction bases left unmatched: 4. CDR3 length: 12 amino acids. This CDR3 is CSVGTGKYEQYF. The CDR3 coding sequence is TGCAGCGTGGGGACAGGGAAGTACGAGCAGTACTTC.

In nucleotides, the CDR3 is TGTGCCAGCAGCACTTGGAGGACTTCCCGAAATGAGCAGTTCTTC. As protein: CASSTWRTSRNEQFF. This sequence joins TRBV7-9 and TRBJ2-1, with D possibly being TRBD2 (5 bases). From germline, CDR1 is SEHNR and CDR2 FQNEAQ (reference sequence). Trimming stripped 5 bases from V and 7 bases from J, with 18 bases between. The CDR3 consists of 15 residues.

The chain joins TRBV28 to TRBJ1-1; 7 bases are shared with TRBD1. Germline V CDR1 and CDR2: MDHEN, SYDVKM. Germline trimming cut 7 bases from V and 4 bases from J; bases unmatched to any gene: 3. The CDR3 contains 12 residues. The CDR3 loop reads CASNQGGTEAFF. DNA for the CDR3: TGTGCCAGCAACCAGGGGGGCACTGAAGCTTTCTTT. The full variable domain, completed using reference TRBV28 and TRBJ1-1, is DVKVTQSSRYLVKRTGEKVFLECVQDMDHENMFWYRQDPGLGLRLIYFSYDVKMKEKGDIPEGYSVSREKKERFSLILESASTNQTSMYLCASNQGGTEAFFGQGTRLTVV.

The chain employs TRBV29-1 and TRBJ1-3, with D perhaps TRBD1 (6 bases). This CDR3 region has 14 residues. V lost 4 bases and J lost 6, with 16 bases in between. Germline V gene data show CDR1 as SQVTM and CDR2 as ANQGSEA. In DNA, the CDR3 is TGCAGCGTTGCCCACCAGGGGATAATAAACACCATATATTTT. It encodes CSVAHQGIINTIYF.

This rearrangement joins TRBV5-6 to TRBJ1-2; 7 bases map to TRBD1. The V segment lost 6 bases and the J segment 4 bases; nucleotides outside the gene matches: 9. The CDR3 covers 14 residues. Germline CDR1 reads SGHDT; CDR2 reads YYEEEE. DNA of the CDR3: TGTGCCAGCACACGACAGGGAGTCATCTATGGCTACACCTTC. The encoded protein is CASTRQGVIYGYTF. Variable domain in full (rest from reference TRBV5-6 and TRBJ1-2): DAGVTQSPTHLIKTRGQQVTLRCSPKSGHDTVSWYQQALGQGPQFIFQYYEEEERQRGNFPDRFSGHQFPNYSSELNVNALLLGDSALYLCASTRQGVIYGYTFGSGTRLTVV.

V and J are TRBV7-2 and TRBJ2-3; 9 nucleotides line up with TRBD2. CDR3 length: 16 amino acids. CDR1 is SGHTA and CDR2 is FQGNSA in the germline V gene. The junction had 9 bases not matched to a gene; V was cut back by 4 bases and J by 4 bases. The CDR3 bases are TGTGCCAGCAGCTCGCTTGGCGGGGGGGCGTCAGATACGCAGTATTTT. It yields the protein CASSSLGGGASDTQYF. Together with reference TRBV7-2 and TRBJ2-3, the CDR3 gives the full variable domain: GAGVSQSPSNKVTEKGKDVELRCDPISGHTALYWYRQSLGQGLEFLIYFQGNSAPDKSGLPSDRFSAERTGGSVSTLTIQRTQQEDSAVYLCASSSLGGGASDTQYFGPGTRLTVL.

The chain has TRBV21-1 and TRBJ1-4; TRBD1, the table's D call, lacks a check against the DNA. TRBV21-1 is classified as a pseudogene. There are 16 residues in the CDR3. CDR3 bases: TGTGCCAGCAGCAAATGCTGGGACAGGGATAATGAAAAACTGTTTTTT. Its protein product is CASSKCWDRDNEKLFF.

The V gene is TRBV5-1, the J gene TRBJ1-5; D is perhaps TRBD1 (6 bases). V shed 1 base and J shed 3 bases, with 11 bases lying between them. The CDR3 spans 15 residues. From germline, CDR1 is SGHRS and CDR2 YFSETQ. The DNA for the CDR3 is TGCGCCAGCAGCTTGCGGGGGGGCGACAATCAGCCCCAGCATTTT. Protein product: CASSLRGGDNQPQHF.

This clone was seen just once. The chain has TRBV19 and TRBJ2-5; 10 bases match TRBD1. CDR3 length: 14 amino acids. Germline V CDR1 and CDR2: LNHDA, SQIVND (reference sequence). Unmatched junction bases numbered 7, after V lost 7 bases and J lost 5 bases. CDR3 sequence reads: CASKGTGVVETQYF. The CDR3 bases are TGTGCCAGTAAAGGGACAGGGGTAGTTGAGACCCAGTACTTC.

The chain recombines TRBV9 with TRBJ2-1; D not certain. The germline V gene has CDR1 SGDLS and CDR2 YYNGEE. This CDR3 contains 14 residues. V lost 3 bases, J lost 0 bases, and 7 bases lay in between. The CDR3 DNA is TGTGCCAGCAGCGGGCGGAGCTCCTACAATGAGCAGTTCTTC. Translation: CASSGRSSYNEQFF.